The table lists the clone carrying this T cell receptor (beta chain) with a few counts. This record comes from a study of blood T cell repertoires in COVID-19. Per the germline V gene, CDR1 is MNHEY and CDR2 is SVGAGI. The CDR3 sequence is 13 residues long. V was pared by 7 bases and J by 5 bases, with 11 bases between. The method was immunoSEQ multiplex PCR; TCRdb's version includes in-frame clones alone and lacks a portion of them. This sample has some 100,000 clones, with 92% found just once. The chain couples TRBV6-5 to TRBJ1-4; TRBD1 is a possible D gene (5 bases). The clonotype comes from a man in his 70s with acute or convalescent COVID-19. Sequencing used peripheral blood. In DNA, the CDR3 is TGTGCCAGCAACCCCAGACAGAATGAAAAACTGTTTTTT. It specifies CASNPRQNEKLFF.